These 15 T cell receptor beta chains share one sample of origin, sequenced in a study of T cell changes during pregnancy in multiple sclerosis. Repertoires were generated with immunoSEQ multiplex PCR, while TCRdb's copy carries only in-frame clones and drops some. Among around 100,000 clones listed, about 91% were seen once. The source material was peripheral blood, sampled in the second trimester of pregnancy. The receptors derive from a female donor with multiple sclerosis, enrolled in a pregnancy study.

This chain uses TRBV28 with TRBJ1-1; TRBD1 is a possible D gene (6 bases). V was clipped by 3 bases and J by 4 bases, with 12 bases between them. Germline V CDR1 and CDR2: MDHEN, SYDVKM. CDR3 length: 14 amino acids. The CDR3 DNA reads TGTGCCAGCAGTTTGGGCGGGGGGCCCACTGAAGCTTTCTTT. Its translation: CASSLGGGPTEAFF.

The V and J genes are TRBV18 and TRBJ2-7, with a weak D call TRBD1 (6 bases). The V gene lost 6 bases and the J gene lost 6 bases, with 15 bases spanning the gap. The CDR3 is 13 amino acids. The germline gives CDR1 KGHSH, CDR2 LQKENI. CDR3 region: CASSQEQGSEQYF. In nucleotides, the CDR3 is TGTGCCAGCTCCCAGGAACAGGGTAGCGAGCAGTACTTC.

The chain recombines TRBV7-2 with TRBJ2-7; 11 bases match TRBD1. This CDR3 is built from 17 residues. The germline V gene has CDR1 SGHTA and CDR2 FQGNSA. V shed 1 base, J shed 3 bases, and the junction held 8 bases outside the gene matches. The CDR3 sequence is CASSLGTGGVWGYEQYF. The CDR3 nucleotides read TGTGCCAGCAGCTTAGGGACAGGGGGCGTTTGGGGCTACGAGCAGTACTTC. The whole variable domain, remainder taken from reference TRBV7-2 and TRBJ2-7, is GAGVSQSPSNKVTEKGKDVELRCDPISGHTALYWYRQSLGQGLEFLIYFQGNSAPDKSGLPSDRFSAERTGGSVSTLTIQRTQQEDSAVYLCASSLGTGGVWGYEQYFGPGTRLTVT.

The CDR3 spells CATSRDPGQGYEQFF. The CDR3 DNA reads TGTGCCACCAGCAGAGATCCGGGACAGGGTTATGAGCAGTTCTTC. The chain combines TRBV15 with TRBJ2-1, with TRBD1 matching 9 bases. V lost 0 bases and J lost 8; bases outside the gene matches: 5. Per germline, CDR1 LNHNV and CDR2 YYDKDF (reference sequence). The CDR3 runs to 15 residues.

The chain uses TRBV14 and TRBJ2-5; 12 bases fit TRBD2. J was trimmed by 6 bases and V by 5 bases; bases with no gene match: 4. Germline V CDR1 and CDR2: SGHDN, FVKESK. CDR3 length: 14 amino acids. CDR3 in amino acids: CASSGTSGLKTQYF. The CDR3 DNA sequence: TGTGCCAGCAGCGGGACTAGCGGGTTGAAGACCCAGTACTTC.

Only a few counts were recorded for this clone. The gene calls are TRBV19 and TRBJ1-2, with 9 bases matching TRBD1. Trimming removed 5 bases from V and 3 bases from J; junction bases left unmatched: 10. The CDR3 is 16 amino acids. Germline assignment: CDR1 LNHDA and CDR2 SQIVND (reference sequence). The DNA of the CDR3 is TGTGCCAGTAGTGCCGCGGGGACAGGGATATACTATGGCTACACCTTC. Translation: CASSAAGTGIYYGYTF.

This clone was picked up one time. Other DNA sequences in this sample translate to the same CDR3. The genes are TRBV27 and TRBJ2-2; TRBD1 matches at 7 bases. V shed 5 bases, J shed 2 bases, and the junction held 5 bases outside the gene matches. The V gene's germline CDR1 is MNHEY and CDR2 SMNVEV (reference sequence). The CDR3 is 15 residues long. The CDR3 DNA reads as TGTGCCAGCAGTCCCCGGGACAGAAACACCGGGGAGCTGTTTTTT. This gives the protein CASSPRDRNTGELFF.

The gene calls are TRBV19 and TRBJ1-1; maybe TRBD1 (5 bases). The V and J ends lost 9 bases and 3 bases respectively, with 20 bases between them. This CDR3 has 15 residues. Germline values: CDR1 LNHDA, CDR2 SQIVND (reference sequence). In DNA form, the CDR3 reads TGTGCCAGCCGTGTGAATCCCCTAGGGGACACTGAAGCTTTCTTT. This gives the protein CASRVNPLGDTEAFF.

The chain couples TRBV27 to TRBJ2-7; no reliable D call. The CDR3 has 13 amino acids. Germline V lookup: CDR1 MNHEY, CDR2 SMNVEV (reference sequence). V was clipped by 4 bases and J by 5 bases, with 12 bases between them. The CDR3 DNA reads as TGTGCCAGCAGTTACTCCCTCCTGGACGAGCAGTACTTC. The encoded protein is CASSYSLLDEQYF.

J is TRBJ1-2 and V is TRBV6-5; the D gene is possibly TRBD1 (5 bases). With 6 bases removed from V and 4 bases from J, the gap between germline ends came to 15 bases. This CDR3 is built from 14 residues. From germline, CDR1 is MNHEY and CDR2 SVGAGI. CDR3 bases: TGTGCCAGCAGCGGACGGGGGATCCTCTATGGCTACACCTTC. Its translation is CASSGRGILYGYTF.

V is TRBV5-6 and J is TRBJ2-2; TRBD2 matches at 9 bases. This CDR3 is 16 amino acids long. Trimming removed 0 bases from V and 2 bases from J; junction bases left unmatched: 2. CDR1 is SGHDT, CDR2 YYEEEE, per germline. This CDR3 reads CASSLGLADNTGELFF. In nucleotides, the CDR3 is TGTGCCAGCAGCTTGGGACTAGCGGACAACACCGGGGAGCTGTTTTTT. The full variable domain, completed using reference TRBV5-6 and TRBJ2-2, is DAGVTQSPTHLIKTRGQQVTLRCSPKSGHDTVSWYQQALGQGPQFIFQYYEEEERQRGNFPDRFSGHQFPNYSSELNVNALLLGDSALYLCASSLGLADNTGELFFGEGSRLTVL.

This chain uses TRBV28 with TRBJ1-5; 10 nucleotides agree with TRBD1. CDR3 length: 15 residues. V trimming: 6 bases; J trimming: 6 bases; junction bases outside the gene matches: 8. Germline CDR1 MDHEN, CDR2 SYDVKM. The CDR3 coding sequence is TGTGCCAGCAGGGACGGGGACAGGGGTTTTCAGCCCCAGCATTTT. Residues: CASRDGDRGFQPQHF.

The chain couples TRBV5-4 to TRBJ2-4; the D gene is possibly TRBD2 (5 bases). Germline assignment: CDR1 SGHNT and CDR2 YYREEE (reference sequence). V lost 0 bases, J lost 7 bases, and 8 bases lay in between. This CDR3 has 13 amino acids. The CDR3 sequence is CASSLALENIQYF. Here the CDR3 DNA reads TGTGCCAGCAGCTTGGCACTAGAGAACATTCAGTACTTC. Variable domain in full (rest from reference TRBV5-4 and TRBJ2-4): ETGVTQSPTHLIKTRGQQVTLRCSSQSGHNTVSWYQQALGQGPQFIFQYYREEENGRGNFPPRFSGLQFPNYSSELNVNALELDDSALYLCASSLALENIQYFGAGTRLSVL.

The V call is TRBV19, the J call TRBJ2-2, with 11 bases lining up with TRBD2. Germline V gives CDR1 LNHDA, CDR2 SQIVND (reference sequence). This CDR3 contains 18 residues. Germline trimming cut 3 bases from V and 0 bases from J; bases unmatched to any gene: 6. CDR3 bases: TGTGCCAGTAGTATTACCGGGACTAGCGGCACGAACACCGGGGAGCTGTTTTTT. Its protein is CASSITGTSGTNTGELFF.

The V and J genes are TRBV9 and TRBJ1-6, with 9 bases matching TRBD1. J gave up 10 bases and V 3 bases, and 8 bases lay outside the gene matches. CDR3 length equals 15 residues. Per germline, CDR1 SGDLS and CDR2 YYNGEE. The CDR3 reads CASSAHRGQVSPLHF. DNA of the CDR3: TGTGCCAGCAGCGCCCACAGGGGGCAGGTCTCACCCCTCCACTTT.